The 22 T cell receptor beta chains listed next were all sequenced from one sample in a study of T cells in Graves' hyperthyroidism and ophthalmopathy. Amplification of TCR beta CDR3 regions was performed using RNA transcripts as template. In the first-round RT-PCR of the TCR CDR3, the HTBI primer set was used. TCRdb analysed the multiplex PCR reads with MiXCR anew, one entry per CDR3 protein. The table lists hundreds of thousands of distinct CDR3 sequences, about 20% of them singletons. Sequencing was done on a sample of blood. The receptors originated from a woman in her 70s with Graves' ophthalmopathy.

The table lists this clonotype with a few counts. The rearrangement joins TRBV4-1 to TRBJ2-7; TRBD1 matches at 8 bases. The germline CDR1 and CDR2 sequences are MGHRA and YSYEKL. The ends lost 1 base at V and 2 bases at J; junction bases unmatched: 16. The CDR3 is 19 amino acids. CDR3 amino acids: CASSQGGRGPRGSAYEQYF. The DNA for the CDR3 is TGCGCCAGCAGCCAAGGAGGCAGGGGGCCTCGGGGGAGCGCCTACGAGCAGTACTTC.

This clonotype was counted a few times. The V gene is TRBV5-1, the J gene TRBJ2-7, with D perhaps matching TRBD2 (6 bases). Germline CDR1 is SGHRS and CDR2 is YFSETQ. The CDR3 has 13 amino acids. V was shortened by 5 bases and J by 0 bases, with 9 bases between the two germline ends. The CDR3: CASRGGASYEQYF. The CDR3 nucleotides are TGCGCCAGCAGAGGAGGGGCCTCCTACGAGCAGTACTTC.

This rearrangement joins TRBV9 to TRBJ2-3; TRBD2 aligns across 9 bases. The V gene end was trimmed by 2 bases and the J gene end by 4 bases; junction bases not matched to a gene: 2. The CDR3 length is 14 residues. Germline V gene sequence: CDR1 SGDLS, CDR2 YYNGEE. The CDR3: CASSVSSGADTQYF. In nucleotides, the CDR3 is TGTGCCAGCAGCGTGTCTAGCGGGGCAGATACGCAGTATTTT.

This clonotype was detected ten times or more. The chain combines TRBV5-1 with TRBJ2-5, with 16 bases lining up with TRBD2. With V trimmed by 4 bases and J by 1 base, 4 bases remained unmatched. The CDR3 contains 17 residues. Per germline, CDR1 SGHRS and CDR2 YFSETQ. CDR3 DNA: TGCGCCAGCAGCCTGGGACTAGCGGGAGGGCCCCAAGAGACCCAGTACTTC. This encodes CASSLGLAGGPQETQYF.

This clonotype was counted at least ten times. This sequence joins TRBV27 and TRBJ1-5, with D possibly matching TRBD1 (5 bases). Deletions cut 3 bases from V and 3 bases from J, with 9 bases between. The CDR3 has 14 amino acids. Germline values: CDR1 MNHEY, CDR2 SMNVEV (reference sequence). This chain's CDR3 is CASSLGQYNQPQHF. CDR3 in DNA: TGTGCCAGCAGTTTGGGGCAGTACAATCAGCCCCAGCATTTT.

This clonotype was found many times. This chain links TRBV7-2 with TRBJ2-5; D unclear. V was cut by 4 bases and J by 1 base, with 10 bases left in between. Germline CDR1 and CDR2: SGHTA and FQGNSA. CDR3 length equals 14 residues. The CDR3 loop reads CASSSSPLQETQYF. The CDR3 DNA reads as TGTGCCAGCAGCTCCTCCCCACTCCAAGAGACCCAGTACTTC.

This clonotype was observed a single time. The chain combines TRBV19 with TRBJ2-7; no clear D gene. The CDR3 is made up of 13 amino acids. The ends were cut back, 3 bases at V and 2 bases at J, with 8 bases in the middle. Germline V gene lookup returns CDR1 LNHDA and CDR2 SQIVND (reference sequence). The CDR3 nucleotides read TGTGCCAGTAGTATTGCGGCTGCCTACGAGCAGTACTTC. It yields the protein CASSIAAAYEQYF.

This clonotype was counted at least ten times. The CDR3 loop is CASSPNKGTRYGYTF. The CDR3, as DNA: TGTGCCAGCAGTCCCAATAAAGGTACACGCTATGGCTACACCTTC. The chain has TRBV12-3 or TRBV12-4 and TRBJ1-2; D is unclear. The germline V and J ends were trimmed by 5 bases and 4 bases, with 17 bases remaining between them. This CDR3 contains 15 residues.

This clonotype has at least ten counts. This chain connects TRBV24-1 to TRBJ2-1, with D unclear. V shed 2 bases and J shed 0 bases, with 10 bases lying between them. The germline V gene has CDR1 KGHDR and CDR2 SFDVKD. The CDR3 totals 16 residues. DNA for the CDR3: TGTGCCACCAGTGATTCCAGTCCAAGCTCCTACAATGAGCAGTTCTTC. Protein product: CATSDSSPSSYNEQFF.

This clonotype was seen ten or more times. This chain uses TRBV12-3 or TRBV12-4 with TRBJ1-2; D is perhaps TRBD1 (6 bases). This CDR3 is built from 13 residues. V was trimmed by 3 bases and J by 3 bases, leaving 8 bases between them. The CDR3 region is CASSFRGDYGYTF. The CDR3 DNA follows: TGTGCCAGCAGTTTTAGGGGGGACTATGGCTACACCTTC.

This sequence joins TRBV6-4 and TRBJ2-1; D unclear. CDR1 and CDR2 (germline): MRHNA, SNTAGT. The CDR3 loop spans 15 amino acids. V was pared by 4 bases and J by 0 bases, with 10 bases between. The CDR3 sequence is CASSAEDSSYNEQFF. The CDR3 nucleotides read TGTGCCAGCAGTGCAGAAGATAGCTCCTACAATGAGCAGTTCTTC.

There are many counts of this clonotype. The CDR3 spells CASSEGILGYTEAFF. The CDR3 nucleotides are TGTGCCAGCAGTGAAGGTATTCTCGGTTACACTGAAGCTTTCTTT. V gene TRBV6-1 combines with J gene TRBJ1-1; D uncertain. Germline CDR1 and CDR2: MNHNS and SASEGT. The CDR3 has 15 amino acids. The ends were cut back, 1 base at V and 3 bases at J, with 12 bases in the middle.

In this sample, this clonotype turned up many times. The gene calls are TRBV6-8 and TRBJ1-2; no reliable D call. From germline, CDR1 is MNHGY and CDR2 SAAAGT. The V gene lost 0 bases and the J gene lost 3 bases, with 5 bases spanning the gap. CDR3 length: 13 amino acids. CDR3 sequence reads: CASSYSTDYGYTF. CDR3 DNA: TGTGCCAGCAGTTACTCGACTGACTATGGCTACACCTTC.

The chain uses TRBV3-1 and TRBJ2-3; tentative D call: TRBD2 (5 bases). The length of the CDR3 is 15 residues. CDR1 and CDR2 (germline): LGHDT, YNNKEL (reference sequence). Trimming took off 6 bases at V and 2 bases at J, with 15 bases between the two ends. CDR3 protein: CASSLNGDDTDTQYF. The CDR3 nucleotides are TGTGCCAGCAGTTTAAACGGGGATGACACAGATACGCAGTATTTT.

The chain recombines TRBV25-1 with TRBJ2-7; 11 bases are a match to TRBD1. This CDR3 spans 15 amino acids. Germline V gene lookup returns CDR1 MGHDK and CDR2 SYGVNS. Unmatched junction bases numbered 5, after V lost 4 bases and J lost 3 bases. Here the CDR3 reads CASSAVDRGHYEQYF. CDR3 in DNA: TGTGCCAGCAGTGCTGTGGACAGGGGGCACTACGAGCAGTACTTC.

V gene TRBV30 combines with J gene TRBJ2-2, with TRBD2 as a possible D gene (5 bases). With 4 bases removed from V and 6 bases from J, the gap between germline ends came to 12 bases. Germline CDR1 reads GTSNPN; CDR2 reads SVGIG (reference sequence). The CDR3 totals 13 residues. CDR3 sequence: CAWIRAGAGELFF. The CDR3 DNA sequence: TGTGCCTGGATTCGGGCCGGGGCCGGGGAGCTGTTTTTT.

This clonotype was recorded a few times. The chain joins TRBV27 to TRBJ2-7; 7 bases map to TRBD1. The CDR3 runs to 13 residues. Germline V gene sequence: CDR1 MNHEY, CDR2 SMNVEV (reference sequence). The J segment lost 3 bases and the V segment lost 8 bases, leaving 7 bases of the junction unmatched. The CDR3 here is CASGRTGLYEQYF. CDR3 sequence (DNA): TGTGCCAGCGGCCGGACAGGCCTCTACGAGCAGTACTTC.

J is TRBJ2-3 and V is TRBV9; 7 nucleotides agree with TRBD1. With 0 bases clipped from V and 2 bases from J, the junction kept 6 bases outside the gene matches. Per the germline V gene, CDR1 is SGDLS and CDR2 is YYNGEE. The CDR3 is 16 residues long. CDR3 residues: CASSVEARGYTDTQYF. The CDR3 DNA follows: TGTGCCAGCAGCGTAGAGGCCAGGGGGTACACAGATACGCAGTATTTT.

This clonotype was observed a few times. This chain uses TRBV20-1 with TRBJ2-7, with TRBD2 matching over 7 bases. Germline V gene lookup returns CDR1 DFQATT and CDR2 SNEGSKA (reference sequence). The trim removed 5 bases at V and 2 bases at J, leaving 3 bases unmatched. The CDR3 spans 12 residues. The CDR3 is CSAPSGAYEQYF. CDR3 bases: TGCAGTGCTCCTAGCGGAGCCTACGAGCAGTACTTC.

V is TRBV4-3 and J is TRBJ2-1; 7 bases fit TRBD2. CDR3 size: 13 residues. Germline assignment: CDR1 LGHNA and CDR2 YSLEER. V shed 3 bases, J shed 7 bases, and the junction held 3 bases outside the gene matches. DNA of the CDR3: TGCGCCAGCAGCCAGGGGACTATTAATGAGCAGTTCTTC. Translation: CASSQGTINEQFF.

For this clonotype: Possible read error: a much larger clone is one base away. This chain links TRBV11-2 with TRBJ2-7; 7 nucleotides match TRBD2. This CDR3 has 15 amino acids. The V and J ends lost 2 bases and 5 bases, in that order; junction bases with no gene match: 9. Germline CDR1 is SGHAT and CDR2 is FQNNGV. The chain's CDR3 is CASSLRVGGLDEQYF. For the CDR3, the DNA is TGTGCCAGCAGCTTAAGGGTGGGAGGGCTCGACGAGCAGTACTTC.

This clonotype appeared a few times. CDR3 protein: CASSFRTGVGTEAFF. CDR3 coding DNA: TGTGCCAGCAGTTTTCGAACAGGGGTTGGTACTGAAGCTTTCTTT. This sequence joins TRBV27 and TRBJ1-1; TRBD1 aligns across 7 bases. V shed 3 bases and J 5 bases; nucleotides not matched to a gene: 9. Per germline, CDR1 MNHEY and CDR2 SMNVEV (reference sequence). This CDR3 comprises 15 residues.